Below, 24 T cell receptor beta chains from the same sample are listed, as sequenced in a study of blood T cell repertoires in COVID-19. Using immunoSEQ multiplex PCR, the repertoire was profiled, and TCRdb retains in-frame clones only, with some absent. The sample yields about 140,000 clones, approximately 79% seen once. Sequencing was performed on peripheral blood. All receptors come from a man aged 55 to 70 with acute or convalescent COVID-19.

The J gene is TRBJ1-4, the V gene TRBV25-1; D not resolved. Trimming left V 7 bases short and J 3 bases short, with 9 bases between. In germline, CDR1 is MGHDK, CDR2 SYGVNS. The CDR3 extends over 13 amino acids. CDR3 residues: CASKYGANEKLFF. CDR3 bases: TGTGCCAGCAAATACGGGGCTAATGAAAAACTGTTTTTT.

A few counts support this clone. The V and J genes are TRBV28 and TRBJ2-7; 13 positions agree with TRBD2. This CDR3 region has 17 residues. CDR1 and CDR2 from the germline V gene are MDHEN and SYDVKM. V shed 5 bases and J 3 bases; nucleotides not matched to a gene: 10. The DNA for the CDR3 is TGTGCCAGCAGTCCCATTCGACTAGCGGGAGGTGGCTACGAGCAGTACTTC. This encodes CASSPIRLAGGGYEQYF.

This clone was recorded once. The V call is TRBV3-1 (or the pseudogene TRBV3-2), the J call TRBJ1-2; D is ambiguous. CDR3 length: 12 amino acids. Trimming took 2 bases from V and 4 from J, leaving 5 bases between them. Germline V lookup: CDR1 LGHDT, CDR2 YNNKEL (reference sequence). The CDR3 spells CASSQSFYGYTF. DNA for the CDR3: TGTGCCAGCAGCCAATCTTTCTATGGCTACACCTTC.

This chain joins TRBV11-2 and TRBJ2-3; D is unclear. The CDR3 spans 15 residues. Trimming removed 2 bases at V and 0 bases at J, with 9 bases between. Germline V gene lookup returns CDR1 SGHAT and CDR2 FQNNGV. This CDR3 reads CASSLSPTSTDTQYF. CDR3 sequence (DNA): TGTGCCAGCAGCTTATCCCCAACTAGCACAGATACGCAGTATTTT.

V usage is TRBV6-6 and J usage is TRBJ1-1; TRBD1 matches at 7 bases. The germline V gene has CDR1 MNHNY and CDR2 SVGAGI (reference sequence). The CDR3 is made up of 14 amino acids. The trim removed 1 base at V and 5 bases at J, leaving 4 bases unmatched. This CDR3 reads CASSYFSGGTEAFF. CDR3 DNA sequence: TGTGCCAGCAGTTACTTCTCAGGGGGGACTGAAGCTTTCTTT.

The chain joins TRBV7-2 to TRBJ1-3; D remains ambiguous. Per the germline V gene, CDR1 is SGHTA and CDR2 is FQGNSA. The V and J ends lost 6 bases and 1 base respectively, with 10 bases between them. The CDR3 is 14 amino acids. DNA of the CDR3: TGTGCCAGCAGTCGCGACTTTTCTGGAAACACCATATATTTT. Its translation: CASSRDFSGNTIYF. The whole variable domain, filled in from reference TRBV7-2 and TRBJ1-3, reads GAGVSQSPSNKVTEKGKDVELRCDPISGHTALYWYRQSLGQGLEFLIYFQGNSAPDKSGLPSDRFSAERTGGSVSTLTIQRTQQEDSAVYLCASSRDFSGNTIYFGEGSWLTVV.

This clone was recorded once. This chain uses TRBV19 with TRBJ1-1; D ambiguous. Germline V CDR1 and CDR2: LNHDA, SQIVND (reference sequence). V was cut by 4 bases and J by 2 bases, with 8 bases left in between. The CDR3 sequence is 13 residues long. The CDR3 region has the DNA TGTGCCAGTAGTAGCACAGCTAACACTGAAGCTTTCTTT. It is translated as CASSSTANTEAFF.

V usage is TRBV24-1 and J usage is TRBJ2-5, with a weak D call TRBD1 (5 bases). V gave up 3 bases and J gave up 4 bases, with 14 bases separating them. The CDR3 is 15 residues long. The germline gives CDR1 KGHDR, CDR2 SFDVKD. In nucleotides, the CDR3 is TGTGCCACCAGTGATACCGTCAGGGCAGGAGAGACCCAGTACTTC. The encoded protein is CATSDTVRAGETQYF.

CDR3 residues: CASSYSIDTGELFF. In DNA form, the CDR3 reads TGTGCCAGCAGTTATAGCATAGACACCGGGGAGCTGTTTTTT. V usage is TRBV27 and J usage is TRBJ2-2; D call uncertain. The CDR3 totals 14 residues. V was trimmed by 4 bases and J by 3 bases, leaving 9 bases between them. The germline V gene encodes CDR1 MNHEY and CDR2 SMNVEV (reference sequence).

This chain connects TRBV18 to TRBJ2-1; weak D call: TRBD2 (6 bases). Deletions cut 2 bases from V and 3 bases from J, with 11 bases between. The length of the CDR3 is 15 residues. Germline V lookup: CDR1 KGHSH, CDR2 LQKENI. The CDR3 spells CASSPALAGYNEQFF. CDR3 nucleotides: TGTGCCAGCTCACCAGCACTAGCAGGCTACAATGAGCAGTTCTTC.

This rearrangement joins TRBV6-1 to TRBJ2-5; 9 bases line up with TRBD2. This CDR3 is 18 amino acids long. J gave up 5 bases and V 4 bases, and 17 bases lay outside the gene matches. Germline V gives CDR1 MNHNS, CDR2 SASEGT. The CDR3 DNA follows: TGTGCCAGCAGTGCTACCACTAGCGGGCTGAGATCCCTGGAGACCCAGTACTTC. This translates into CASSATTSGLRSLETQYF.

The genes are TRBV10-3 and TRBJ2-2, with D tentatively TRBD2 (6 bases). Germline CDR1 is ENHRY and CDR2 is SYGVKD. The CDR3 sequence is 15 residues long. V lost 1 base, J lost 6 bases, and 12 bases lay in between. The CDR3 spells CAISELEVAAGELFF. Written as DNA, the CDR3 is TGTGCCATCAGTGAGTTAGAGGTAGCGGCCGGGGAGCTGTTTTTT.

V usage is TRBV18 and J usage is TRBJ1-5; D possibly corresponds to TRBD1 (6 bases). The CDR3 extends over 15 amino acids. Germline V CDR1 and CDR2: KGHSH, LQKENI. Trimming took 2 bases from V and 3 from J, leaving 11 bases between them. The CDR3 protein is CASSPNTGNNQPQHF. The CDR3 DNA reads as TGTGCCAGCTCACCAAATACAGGGAACAATCAGCCCCAGCATTTT. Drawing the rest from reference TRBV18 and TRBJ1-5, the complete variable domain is NAGVMQNPRHLVRRRGQEARLRCSPMKGHSHVYWYRQLPEEGLKFMVYLQKENIIDESGMPKERFSAEFPKEGPSILRIQQVVRGDSAAYFCASSPNTGNNQPQHFGDGTRLSIL.

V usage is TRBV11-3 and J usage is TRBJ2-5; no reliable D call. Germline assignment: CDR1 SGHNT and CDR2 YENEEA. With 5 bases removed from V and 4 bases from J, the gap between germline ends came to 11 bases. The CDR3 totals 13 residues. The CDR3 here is CASSPGSGETQYF. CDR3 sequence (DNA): TGTGCCAGCAGCCCCGGGTCGGGAGAGACCCAGTACTTC.

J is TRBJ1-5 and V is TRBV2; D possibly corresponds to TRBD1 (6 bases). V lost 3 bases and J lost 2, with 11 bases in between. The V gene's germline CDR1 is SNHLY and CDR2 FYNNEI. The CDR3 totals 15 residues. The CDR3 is CASSDSEGGNQPQHF. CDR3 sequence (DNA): TGTGCCAGCAGTGATAGTGAGGGGGGCAATCAGCCCCAGCATTTT.

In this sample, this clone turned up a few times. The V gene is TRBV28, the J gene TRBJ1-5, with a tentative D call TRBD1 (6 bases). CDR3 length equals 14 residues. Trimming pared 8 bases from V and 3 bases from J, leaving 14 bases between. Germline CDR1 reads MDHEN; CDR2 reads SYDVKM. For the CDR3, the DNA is TGTGCCAGCCGTCCCACAGGGCCCAATCAGCCCCAGCATTTT. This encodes CASRPTGPNQPQHF. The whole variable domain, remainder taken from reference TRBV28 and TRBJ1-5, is DVKVTQSSRYLVKRTGEKVFLECVQDMDHENMFWYRQDPGLGLRLIYFSYDVKMKEKGDIPEGYSVSREKKERFSLILESASTNQTSMYLCASRPTGPNQPQHFGDGTRLSIL.

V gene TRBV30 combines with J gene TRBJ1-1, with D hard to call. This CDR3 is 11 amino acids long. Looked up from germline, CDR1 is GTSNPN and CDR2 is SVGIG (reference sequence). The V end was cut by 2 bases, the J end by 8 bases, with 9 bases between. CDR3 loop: CAWSTNNEAFF. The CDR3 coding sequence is TGTGCCTGGAGTACCAACAACGAAGCTTTCTTT.

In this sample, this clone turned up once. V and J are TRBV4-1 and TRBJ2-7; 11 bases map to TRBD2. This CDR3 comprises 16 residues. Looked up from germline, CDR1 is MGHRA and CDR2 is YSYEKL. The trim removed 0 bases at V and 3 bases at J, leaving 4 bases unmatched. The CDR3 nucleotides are TGCGCCAGCAGCCAAGATGTAGCGGGAGGGTTCTACGAGCAGTACTTC. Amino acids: CASSQDVAGGFYEQYF.

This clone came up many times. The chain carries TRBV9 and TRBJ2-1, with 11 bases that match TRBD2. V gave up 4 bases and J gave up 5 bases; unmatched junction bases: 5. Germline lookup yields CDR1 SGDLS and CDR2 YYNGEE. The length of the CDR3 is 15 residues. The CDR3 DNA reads TGTGCCAGCAGCCCGACTAGCGGGATGAACAATGAGCAGTTCTTC. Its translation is CASSPTSGMNNEQFF. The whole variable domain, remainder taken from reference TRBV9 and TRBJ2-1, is DSGVTQTPKHLITATGQRVTLRCSPRSGDLSVYWYQQSLDQGLQFLIQYYNGEERAKGNILERFSAQQFPDLHSELNLSSLELGDSALYFCASSPTSGMNNEQFFGPGTRLTVL.

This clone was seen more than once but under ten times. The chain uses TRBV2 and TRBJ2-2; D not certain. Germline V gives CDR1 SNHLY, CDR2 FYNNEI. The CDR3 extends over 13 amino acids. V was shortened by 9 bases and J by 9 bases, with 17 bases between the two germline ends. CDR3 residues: CASGGDQHRELFF. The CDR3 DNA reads TGTGCCAGTGGCGGAGACCAGCATCGGGAGCTGTTTTTT.

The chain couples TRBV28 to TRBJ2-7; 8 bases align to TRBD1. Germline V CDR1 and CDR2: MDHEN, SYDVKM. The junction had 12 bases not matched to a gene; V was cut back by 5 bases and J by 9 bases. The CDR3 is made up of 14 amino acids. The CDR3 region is CASSRPGQVYGQYF. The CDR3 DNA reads TGTGCCAGCAGTCGCCCGGGACAGGTCTATGGGCAGTACTTC. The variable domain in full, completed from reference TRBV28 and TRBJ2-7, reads DVKVTQSSRYLVKRTGEKVFLECVQDMDHENMFWYRQDPGLGLRLIYFSYDVKMKEKGDIPEGYSVSREKKERFSLILESASTNQTSMYLCASSRPGQVYGQYFGPGTRLTVT.

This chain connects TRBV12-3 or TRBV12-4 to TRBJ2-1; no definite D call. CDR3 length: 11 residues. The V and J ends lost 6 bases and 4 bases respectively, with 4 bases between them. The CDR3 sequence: CASRYYNEQFF. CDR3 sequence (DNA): TGTGCCAGCAGGTATTACAATGAGCAGTTCTTC.

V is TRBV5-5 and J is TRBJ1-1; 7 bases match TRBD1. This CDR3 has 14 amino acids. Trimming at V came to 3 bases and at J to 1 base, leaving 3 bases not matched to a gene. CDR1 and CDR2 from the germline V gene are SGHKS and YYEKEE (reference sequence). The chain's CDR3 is CASSWGQQNTEAFF. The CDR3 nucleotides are TGTGCCAGCAGCTGGGGACAGCAGAACACTGAAGCTTTCTTT.

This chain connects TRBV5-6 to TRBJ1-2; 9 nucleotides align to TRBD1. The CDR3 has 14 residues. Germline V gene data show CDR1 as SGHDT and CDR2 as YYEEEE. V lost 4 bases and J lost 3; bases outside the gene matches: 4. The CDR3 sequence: CASSRGQGYYGYTF. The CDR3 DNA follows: TGTGCCAGCAGCCGGGGACAGGGCTACTATGGCTACACCTTC.